This T cell receptor (beta chain) was observed in a study of blood T cells in healthy people across ages. Study results and limitations: Naive T cell percentage by flow cytometry tracked strongly with beta diversity. Across the age range, TCR beta diversity per million T cells fell in a roughly linear way.

For the second PCR, which ran for roughly 6 to 11 cycles, a sample-barcoded 5' primer and a J-beta primer mix were used. MiXCR, run by TCRdb on the 5' RACE reads, gives a single entry per CDR3 protein. The table shows over a million distinct CDR3 sequences, with 59% occurring only once. In germline, CDR1 is DFQATT, CDR2 SNEGSKA (reference sequence). V was pared by 4 bases and J by 7 bases, with 2 bases of the junction left unmatched. This CDR3 spans 11 amino acids. This clonotype was seen a few times. Its specificity is unknown. The sample comprised blood. This TCR was sampled from a man between 18 and 29 years old in good health. The V gene is TRBV20-1, the J gene TRBJ2-7, with 9 bases aligning to TRBD1. For the CDR3, the DNA is TGCAGTGCTAAGACAGGGGGTGAGCAGTACTTC. Protein: CSAKTGGEQYF.